This T cell receptor (beta chain) came from a study of blood T cells in healthy people across ages. The study, taken as a whole, reports: Estimated diversity, derived from one million T cells, was regarded as an underestimate.

V lost 4 bases and J lost 6; bases outside the gene matches: 10. The CDR3 runs to 15 residues. Germline assignment: CDR1 MNHEY and CDR2 SMNVEV (reference sequence). Each sample provided at least 5 micrograms of extracted total RNA. In regard to this clonotype: Its matching antigen is unknown.

Then a second PCR, running about 6 to 11 cycles, was carried out with a sample-barcoded 5' primer and a J-beta primer mix. A tag from a template-switch adaptor with 12 random nucleotides marked each cDNA molecule. One entry per CDR3 protein, called by TCRdb with MiXCR from the 5' RACE reads. Of around 970,000 distinct CDR3 sequences detected, roughly 47% appear once; the ten largest clones hold around a fifth. Material for sequencing was blood. The clonotype was recovered from a woman aged 55-75 years in good health. The chain employs TRBV27 and TRBJ2-7, with 9 bases aligning to TRBD2. Here the CDR3 reads CASSSGLALLGEQYF. CDR3 nucleotide sequence: TGTGCCAGCAGTTCGGGACTAGCATTACTCGGCGAGCAGTACTTC.